The T cell receptor beta chain under discussion was sequenced for a study of response to subunit inactivated influenza vaccine. TCRdb reprocessed the RT-PCR reads with MiXCR, giving one entry per CDR3 protein. The sample consists of 700,000 to 900,000 distinct CDR3 sequences, roughly 20% of them appearing once. A remark on this clonotype: The antigen is undetermined.

From germline, CDR1 is SGHRS and CDR2 YFSETQ. This CDR3 spans 12 amino acids. The V end lost 3 bases, the J end lost 3 bases, and 6 bases lay between the germline ends. Study-level results: The authors suggested that every seasonal influenza vaccination recruits few new T cells.

The sequenced sample was PBMCs from blood, obtained less than 6 days after vaccination. The genes are TRBV5-1 and TRBJ2-5, with D unresolved. The TCR comes from a man aged 50-60 years who received an inactivated influenza vaccine. The CDR3 DNA is TGCGCCAGCAGCTGGAATAAAGAGACCCAGTACTTC. Amino acid sequence: CASSWNKETQYF.